This entry lists 18 T cell receptor beta chains sequenced from one sample in a study of cytomegalovirus exposure and HLA in healthy donors. It was with 60 Vbeta and 13 Jbeta primers that the PCR ran. TCRdb's copy holds only in-frame clones and misses some; the assay was immunoSEQ multiplex PCR. The sample carries about 160,000 clones, roughly 80% recorded once. The material sequenced was PBMCs. These receptors all stem from a male donor in good health and CMV-seronegative.

The J gene is TRBJ2-7, the V gene TRBV30; D perhaps matches TRBD2 (7 bases). Deletions cut 2 bases from V and 6 bases from J, with 26 bases between. CDR1 and CDR2 (germline): GTSNPN, SVGIG (reference sequence). This CDR3 is built from 17 residues. The CDR3 DNA sequence: TGTGCCTGGAGTATCCCGCGGGGGCGCGATTCAGCCTGCGAGCAGTACTTC. It specifies CAWSIPRGRDSACEQYF.

The chain employs TRBV4-1 and TRBJ2-3, with 15 bases aligning to TRBD2. The germline V gene has CDR1 MGHRA and CDR2 YSYEKL. With V trimmed by 4 bases and J by 5 bases, 4 bases remained unmatched. The CDR3 consists of 16 residues. CDR3 residues: CASSPRTSGRGDTQYF. The CDR3 DNA sequence: TGCGCCAGCAGCCCACGGACTAGCGGGAGGGGAGATACGCAGTATTTT.

The CDR3: CASSFSPNEQYF. The CDR3 DNA reads TGTGCCAGCAGTTTTAGCCCCAACGAGCAGTACTTC. J is TRBJ2-7 and V is TRBV28, with no clear D. Deletions cut 3 bases from V and 5 bases from J, with 8 bases between. The CDR3 spans 12 residues. CDR1 MDHEN and CDR2 SYDVKM come from the germline V gene.

The chain carries TRBV7-9 and TRBJ1-1; 11 nucleotides agree with TRBD1. The V segment lost 5 bases and the J segment 4 bases; nucleotides outside the gene matches: 6. CDR3 length: 15 residues. Looked up from germline, CDR1 is SEHNR and CDR2 is FQNEAQ (reference sequence). The CDR3 DNA sequence: TGTGCCAGCAGCCCTGGGACAGGGGGACGCACTGAAGCTTTCTTT. As protein: CASSPGTGGRTEAFF.

V is TRBV5-1 and J is TRBJ1-5, with D uncertain. The CDR3 has 14 residues. Germline V lookup: CDR1 SGHRS, CDR2 YFSETQ. Trimming cost V 4 bases and J 5 bases, with 13 bases left between them. In nucleotides, the CDR3 is TGCGCCAGCAGCCCCGGCGGGCTGGATCAGCCCCAGCATTTT. Protein product: CASSPGGLDQPQHF.

V and J are TRBV5-4 and TRBJ2-2; D uncertain. The CDR3 runs 15 residues. The V gene's germline CDR1 is SGHNT and CDR2 YYREEE (reference sequence). Trimming removed 2 bases from V and 0 bases from J, with 8 bases in between. CDR3 nucleotides: TGTGCCAGCAGCTTAGGCGGAACGAACACCGGGGAGCTGTTTTTT. Translation gives CASSLGGTNTGELFF.

The chain has TRBV29-1 and TRBJ1-1; 7 bases are shared with TRBD1. The CDR3 sequence is 13 residues long. The germline CDR1 and CDR2 sequences are SQVTM and ANQGSEA. V lost 6 bases and J lost 0; bases outside the gene matches: 4. The DNA for the CDR3 is TGCAGCGTGTTGGGACAGCTGAACACTGAAGCTTTCTTT. Amino acid sequence: CSVLGQLNTEAFF.

This clone was seen a few times. This chain connects TRBV4-3 to TRBJ2-6, with 10 bases matching TRBD1. The CDR3 totals 16 residues. V trimming: 4 bases; J trimming: 0 bases; junction bases outside the gene matches: 0. In germline, CDR1 is LGHNA, CDR2 YSLEER. The CDR3 DNA sequence: TGCGCCAGCAGCCGGGACAGGGGCTCTGGGGCCAACGTCCTGACTTTC. It specifies CASSRDRGSGANVLTF.

The CDR3 bases are TGTGCCAGCAGATTGACAGGGTTCCAAATTGGAAACACCATATATTTT. As protein: CASRLTGFQIGNTIYF. This chain connects TRBV28 to TRBJ1-3, with 7 bases that match TRBD1. This CDR3 comprises 16 residues. In germline, CDR1 is MDHEN, CDR2 SYDVKM. The V segment lost 6 bases and the J segment 3 bases; nucleotides outside the gene matches: 11.

The chain joins TRBV10-3 to TRBJ1-2; D is undetermined. Trimming left V 6 bases short and J 6 bases short, with 20 bases between. Germline V gene sequence: CDR1 ENHRY, CDR2 SYGVKD. This CDR3 spans 15 amino acids. The CDR3 region has the DNA TGTGCCATCAGAGCCACCGGGTCGTTACCCGATGGCTACACCTTC. Encoded protein: CAIRATGSLPDGYTF.

The CDR3, as DNA: TGTGCCAGCAGCTTAAATAGCAACGAGCAGTACTTC. Translation: CASSLNSNEQYF. V usage is TRBV11-1 and J usage is TRBJ2-7; D gene ambiguous. CDR1 and CDR2 from the germline V gene are SGHAT and FQDESV (reference sequence). The CDR3 totals 12 residues. V dropped 2 bases and J dropped 5 bases, with 7 bases sitting between them.

J is TRBJ2-5 and V is TRBV5-8, with TRBD1 identical over 8 bases. The V segment lost 0 bases and the J segment 7 bases; nucleotides outside the gene matches: 5. This CDR3 comprises 14 residues. CDR1 SGHTS and CDR2 YDEGEE come from the germline V gene. CDR3 region: CASSLVQGGTTQYF. The CDR3 DNA reads TGTGCCAGCAGCTTGGTACAGGGGGGAACGACCCAGTACTTC.

In its sample, this clone was seen once. The chain carries TRBV15 and TRBJ1-3; TRBD1 agrees at 10 bases. CDR1 LNHNV and CDR2 YYDKDF come from the germline V gene (reference sequence). After removal of 4 bases from V and 3 bases from J, the junction contained 3 bases not matched to a gene. This CDR3 has 15 amino acids. CDR3 loop: CATSTGTGVGNTIYF. CDR3 nucleotides: TGTGCCACCAGCACTGGGACAGGGGTTGGAAACACCATATATTTT.

The chain is built from TRBV28 and TRBJ2-2; a possible D gene is TRBD1 (6 bases). This CDR3 has 17 amino acids. CDR1 is MDHEN and CDR2 is SYDVKM in the germline V gene. Trimming pared 5 bases from V and 0 bases from J, leaving 16 bases between. CDR3 loop: CASSRDRRAANTGELFF. Written as DNA, the CDR3 is TGTGCCAGCAGTAGAGACAGGAGAGCCGCGAACACCGGGGAGCTGTTTTTT.

The chain carries TRBV2 and TRBJ1-5, with no clear D. The germline V gene encodes CDR1 SNHLY and CDR2 FYNNEI. The CDR3 covers 13 residues. V was trimmed by 3 bases and J by 4 bases, leaving 7 bases between them. CDR3 loop: CASSDNSNQPQHF. For the CDR3, the DNA is TGTGCCAGCAGTGATAACAGTAATCAGCCCCAGCATTTT. The full variable domain, rest sourced from reference TRBV2 and TRBJ1-5, is EPEVTQTPSHQVTQMGQEVILRCVPISNHLYFYWYRQILGQKVEFLVSFYNNEISEKSEIFDDQFSVERPDGSNFTLKIRSTKLEDSAMYFCASSDNSNQPQHFGDGTRLSIL.

This chain joins TRBV25-1 and TRBJ2-6; a possible D gene is TRBD1 (5 bases). In germline, CDR1 is MGHDK, CDR2 SYGVNS. Trimming pared 5 bases from V and 4 bases from J, leaving 21 bases between. CDR3 length: 18 amino acids. The CDR3 region has the DNA TGTGCCAGCAGTCCCCCCCAGGGTTCCCCCTCCGGGGCCAACGTCCTGACTTTC. It yields the protein CASSPPQGSPSGANVLTF.

The gene calls are TRBV7-9 and TRBJ2-5; 8 nucleotides line up with TRBD1. The CDR3 consists of 15 residues. Germline loops: CDR1 SEHNR, CDR2 FQNEAQ (reference sequence). With 2 bases clipped from V and 4 bases from J, the junction kept 6 bases outside the gene matches. The CDR3, as DNA: TGTGCCAGCAGCTTATTTCCAGGGGGCTCAGAGACCCAGTACTTC. Translating it yields CASSLFPGGSETQYF.

The V gene is TRBV5-1, the J gene TRBJ2-5; D possibly corresponds to TRBD1 (5 bases). Between the trimmed V and J ends, which lost 0 bases and 4 bases, there was a span of 10 bases. In germline, CDR1 is SGHRS, CDR2 YFSETQ. The CDR3 spans 14 residues. Written as DNA, the CDR3 is TGCGCCAGCAGCTTGGAGGGGATCAGAGAGACCCAGTACTTC. Residues: CASSLEGIRETQYF.